This entry features one T cell receptor beta chain sequence. Its antigen remains unidentified. One end of the junction does not line up with germline, which may come from a read error. The sample originates from a study of shared clonotypes between healthy human individuals. Here immunoSEQ multiplex PCR was the method, and the copy in TCRdb shows in-frame clones only, minus some. The top ten hold approximately 1.2% of the sample, which has some 1,900,000 clones, around 96% seen once. Broader study findings: An effect of sequencing depth on clonotype sharing among donors was expected. For naive CD4 cells, around 5% of clonotypes were shared across a few donors.

The naive CD8 fraction comprised CD45RO-negative cells positively selected for CCR7 and excluded terminally differentiated effector memory CD45RA+ cells. CDR1 is SQVTM, CDR2 ANQGSEA, per germline. This CDR3 is built from 11 residues. The sample comprised naive CD8+ T cells sorted from blood. The receptor comes from a man aged 18 to 30 in good health. The chain carries TRBV29-1 and TRBJ2-2, with no clear D. This chain's CDR3 is CSAEGNGELFF. CDR3 DNA: TGCAGCGCTGAAGGGAATGGGGAGCTGTTTTTT.